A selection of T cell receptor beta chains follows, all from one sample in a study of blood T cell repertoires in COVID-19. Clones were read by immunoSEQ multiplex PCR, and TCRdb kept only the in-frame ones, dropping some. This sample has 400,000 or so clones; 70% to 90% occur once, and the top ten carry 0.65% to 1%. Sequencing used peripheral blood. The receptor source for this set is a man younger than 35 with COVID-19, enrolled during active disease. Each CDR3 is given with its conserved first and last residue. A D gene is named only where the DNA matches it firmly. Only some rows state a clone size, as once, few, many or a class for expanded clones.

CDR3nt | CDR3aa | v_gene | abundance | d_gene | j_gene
TGTGCCAGCGCCCCGGGACAGAGATCCTACGAGCAGTACTTC | CASAPGQRSYEQYF | TRBV27 | - | TRBD1 | TRBJ2-7
TGTGCCAGCAGTTATCGAGGGAACACTGAAGCTTTCTTT | CASSYRGNTEAFF | TRBV27 | - | - | TRBJ1-1
TGTGCCAGCAGCGTAGGAGGGTCCTACGAGCAGTACTTC | CASSVGGSYEQYF | TRBV9 | - | - | TRBJ2-7
TGCAGCGTCAGGGTCAGCAATCAGCCCCAGCATTTT | CSVRVSNQPQHF | TRBV29-1 | - | - | TRBJ1-5
TGTGCCAGCTCTCTCGGACAGGGCGGCAATCAGCCCCAGCATTTT | CASSLGQGGNQPQHF | TRBV18 | - | TRBD1 | TRBJ1-5
TGTGCCTGGAGCAACCTGGGGGCGAGTGGCTACACCTTC | CAWSNLGASGYTF | TRBV30 | - | - | TRBJ1-2
TGTGCCAGCAGTGAATCGCAGGACAGGGGAATTCAGCCCCAGCATTTT | CASSESQDRGIQPQHF | TRBV25-1 | - | TRBD1 | TRBJ1-5
TGTGCCAGCCGTAGCGGGGCAGATACGCAGTATTTT | CASRSGADTQYF | TRBV6-5 | once | TRBD2 | TRBJ2-3
TGTGCCAGTACTGGGCAGATGTATCAGCCCCAGCATTTT | CASTGQMYQPQHF | TRBV19 | - | - | TRBJ1-5
TGTGCCAGCAGCCAGCTCGGTAGCATTCAGTACTTC | CASSQLGSIQYF | TRBV3-1/TRBV3-2 | - | - | TRBJ2-4
TGTGCCTGGAGTCCCCTCCCTAGCGGTCACACAGATACGCAGTATTTT | CAWSPLPSGHTDTQYF | TRBV30 | - | TRBD2 | TRBJ2-3
TGCGCCAGCAGCCAAGATAACAGAGCTAACTATGGCTACACCTTC | CASSQDNRANYGYTF | TRBV4-1 | - | - | TRBJ1-2
TGCAGCGTTGACAAACAGGGTAAAGGTGAAGCTTTCTTT | CSVDKQGKGEAFF | TRBV29-1 | - | - | TRBJ1-1
TGTGCCAGCAGTGAACGAGCTAGCGGGAGAGTAGGTCAAGAGACCCAGTACTTC | CASSERASGRVGQETQYF | TRBV6-1 | - | TRBD2 | TRBJ2-5
TGTGCCAGCAGCAGGGTTGGTGAGCAGTTCTTC | CASSRVGEQFF | TRBV12-3/TRBV12-4 | - | - | TRBJ2-1
TGTGCCAGCAGTCCTGTACAGGGTAGCAATCAGCCCCAGCATTTT | CASSPVQGSNQPQHF | TRBV2 | many | - | TRBJ1-5
TGCGCCAGCAGCCAGACAGCGGGAAGCTCCTACGAGCAGTACTTC | CASSQTAGSSYEQYF | TRBV4-1 | - | TRBD2 | TRBJ2-7
TGTGCCAGCAGCTTGAGGACGGGGACAGGTTGGGCCTACGAGCAGTACTTC | CASSLRTGTGWAYEQYF | TRBV5-4 | once | TRBD1 | TRBJ2-7
TGTGCCAGTACCCTTCAGAGCGGGGTCGAGACTGAAGCTTTCTTT | CASTLQSGVETEAFF | TRBV19 | - | - | TRBJ1-1
TGTGCCAGCTCACCGCGGAAACTTAGCACCACCACTAACTATGGCTACACCTTC | CASSPRKLSTTTNYGYTF | TRBV18 | - | - | TRBJ1-2
TGTGCCAGCAGCTTAGAACGGTCCAATCAGCCCCAGCATTTT | CASSLERSNQPQHF | TRBV7-8 | - | - | TRBJ1-5
TGTGCCAGTAGTATGGGGCCGGTTGGTCGCCTGGGTGAGCAGTTCTTC | CASSMGPVGRLGEQFF | TRBV19 | - | - | TRBJ2-1
TGTGCCAGCAGGCGGGGAGGGGCCGACACCGGGGAGCTGTTTTTT | CASRRGGADTGELFF | TRBV6-5 | - | TRBD2 | TRBJ2-2
TGTGCCAGCAGCAGGACAGGGGTGGAAGACTATGGCTACACCTTC | CASSRTGVEDYGYTF | TRBV2 | - | TRBD1 | TRBJ1-2
TGTGCCAGCAGGGGACAGAGCAGCTATGGCTACACCTTC | CASRGQSSYGYTF | TRBV28 | - | TRBD1 | TRBJ1-2
TGTGCCACCGGTGGACAGGGCAGTCCCTACGAAAAACTGTTTTTT | CATGGQGSPYEKLFF | TRBV18 | - | TRBD1 | TRBJ1-4
TGTGCCAGTAGTACACCCTCGGGGGGCGGGAGGCTCTACAATGAGCAGTTCTTC | CASSTPSGGGRLYNEQFF | TRBV19 | - | TRBD2 | TRBJ2-1
TGTGCCATCAGTGGTGAGGCCAACTCTGGAAACACCATATATTTT | CAISGEANSGNTIYF | TRBV10-3 | - | - | TRBJ1-3
TGTGCCACCCCCCCTAGCGGGAGGAACCGATCTCTCGGGGCCAACGTCCTGACTTTC | CATPPSGRNRSLGANVLTF | TRBV14 | - | TRBD2 | TRBJ2-6
TGTGCCACCAGTGATTTGCAGGGTACTGAAGCTTTCTTT | CATSDLQGTEAFF | TRBV24-1 | - | - | TRBJ1-1
TGTGCCAGCGCGTTTGAGACAGGGACCTACGAGCAGTACTTC | CASAFETGTYEQYF | TRBV16 | - | TRBD1 | TRBJ2-7
TGCAGCGTTGCTACAGGAGACTCCTACGAGCAGTACTTC | CSVATGDSYEQYF | TRBV29-1 | - | - | TRBJ2-7
TGTGCCAGCAGTGAGCGTGCTAGCGGGAGTCGCGAGCAGTACTTC | CASSERASGSREQYF | TRBV6-1 | few | TRBD2 | TRBJ2-7
TGTGCCAGTAGTATGCGCCTAGCGGTAACCTACGAGCAGTACTTC | CASSMRLAVTYEQYF | TRBV19 | - | TRBD2 | TRBJ2-7
TGTGCCAGCAGTCCTCCCTCTGGGGCCAACGTCCTGACTTTC | CASSPPSGANVLTF | TRBV27 | - | - | TRBJ2-6
TGTGCCAGCAGCACCAGGGTCTACACAGATACGCAGTATTTT | CASSTRVYTDTQYF | TRBV5-6 | - | - | TRBJ2-3
TGTGCCAGCAAACAGGGCTACGAGCAGTACTTC | CASKQGYEQYF | TRBV6-6 | - | - | TRBJ2-7
TGTGCCAGCAGCTTCGGGACAGGGGGTTTCAATCAGCCCCAGCATTTT | CASSFGTGGFNQPQHF | TRBV7-8 | - | TRBD1 | TRBJ1-5
TGTGCCAGTAGCCTAGCGTCAGTTAATAGCAATCAGCCCCAGCATTTT | CASSLASVNSNQPQHF | TRBV19 | - | - | TRBJ1-5
TGCGCCAGCAGCCAAGAGTTAGTCCTAGCGATGACGAACACCGGGGAGCTGTTTTTT | CASSQELVLAMTNTGELFF | TRBV4-1 | - | - | TRBJ2-2
TGTGCCAGCAGCTTTAGTTACGAGCAGTACTTC | CASSFSYEQYF | TRBV5-6 | - | - | TRBJ2-7
TGTGCCAGCAGCCCGGACAGGGAGAAGAATTCACCCCTCCACTTT | CASSPDREKNSPLHF | TRBV9 | - | TRBD1 | TRBJ1-6
TGCAGCGTTGTGTGGGAGGAATCCTACGAGCAGTACTTC | CSVVWEESYEQYF | TRBV29-1 | - | - | TRBJ2-7
TGTGCCAGCAGGATCCCCGGCGGGCTGAACACTGAAGCTTTCTTT | CASRIPGGLNTEAFF | TRBV11-2 | - | - | TRBJ1-1
TGTGCCAGCAGTTTTTGGGACTCTAAAGAGACCCAGTACTTC | CASSFWDSKETQYF | TRBV28 | - | - | TRBJ2-5
TGTGCCAGTAGTATTTTGGGGGCGATTGGCTACACCTTC | CASSILGAIGYTF | TRBV19 | - | - | TRBJ1-2
TGTGCCAGCAGCTTGAGACAGGGTACTGACGAGCAGTACTTC | CASSLRQGTDEQYF | TRBV5-4 | - | TRBD1 | TRBJ2-7
TGTGCCACCAGCAGAGATGGACTCTCCAATTTGCACAATGAGCAGTTCTTC | CATSRDGLSNLHNEQFF | TRBV15 | - | - | TRBJ2-1
TGTGCCAGCAGTCTCTGGCAGGGCAAAACCGAGCAGTACTTC | CASSLWQGKTEQYF | TRBV2 | - | - | TRBJ2-7
TGTGCCACCAGCAGAGATATCGGCGGGTCAGAGACCCAGTACTTC | CATSRDIGGSETQYF | TRBV15 | - | - | TRBJ2-5
TGTGCCAGCAGCAAAAGAACCGGGACTAGCGGGGGGATTAACAATGAGCAGTTCTTC | CASSKRTGTSGGINNEQFF | TRBV11-2 | - | TRBD2 | TRBJ2-1